These 30 T cell receptor beta chains came from one sample sequenced in a study of early T cells in non-severe SARS-CoV-2 infection. TCRdb reprocessed the 5' RACE reads via MiXCR and lists one record per CDR3 protein. The sample lists 55,000 to 70,000 distinct CDR3 sequences, roughly an eighth seen once, with 1.5% to 2% in the top ten. Sequencing was done on a sample of whole blood. These receptors were obtained from an adult who was a healthcare worker with PCR-confirmed SARS-CoV-2 infection or an uninfected control (not recorded which).

V gene TRBV29-1 combines with J gene TRBJ2-7; D gene unclear. This CDR3 region has 14 residues. The germline V gene encodes CDR1 SQVTM and CDR2 ANQGSEA. Trimming cost V 4 bases and J 0 bases, with 13 bases left between them. CDR3 bases: TGCAGCGTTGGCGGATTGGGCAACTCCTACGAGCAGTACTTC. It is translated as CSVGGLGNSYEQYF.

This clonotype was detected many times. This chain connects TRBV28 to TRBJ2-2; tentatively, D is TRBD1 (6 bases). The germline V gene encodes CDR1 MDHEN and CDR2 SYDVKM. This CDR3 has 15 amino acids. V was pared by 6 bases and J by 3 bases, with 14 bases between. The CDR3 spells CASSPQGFDTGELFF. The CDR3 coding sequence is TGTGCCAGCAGCCCACAGGGTTTTGACACCGGGGAGCTGTTTTTT.

This clonotype came up many times. The rearrangement uses TRBV11-2 and TRBJ2-1, with D hard to call. Trimming stripped 0 bases from V and 5 bases from J, with 5 bases between. The CDR3 runs to 13 residues. In germline, CDR1 is SGHAT, CDR2 FQNNGV. The DNA of the CDR3 is TGTGCCAGCAGCTTAGAATCCCACAATGAGCAGTTCTTC. Its protein product is CASSLESHNEQFF.

The table lists this clonotype with a few counts. J is TRBJ2-3 and V is TRBV11-2; 9 bases agree with TRBD1. The CDR3 consists of 13 residues. J was trimmed by 8 bases and V by 5 bases; bases with no gene match: 5. Germline V lookup: CDR1 SGHAT, CDR2 FQNNGV. The CDR3 loop is CASSRQGQGTQYF. The CDR3 DNA reads as TGTGCCAGCAGCCGCCAGGGACAGGGTACGCAGTATTTT.

This clonotype was counted at least ten times. The chain uses TRBV7-9 and TRBJ1-4, with D unresolved. V was clipped by 6 bases and J by 7 bases, with 18 bases between them. CDR1 SEHNR and CDR2 FQNEAQ come from the germline V gene (reference sequence). This CDR3 has 15 amino acids. This CDR3 reads CASSRDRTRSEKLFF. Here the CDR3 DNA reads TGTGCCAGCAGTCGCGACCGCACTAGGAGTGAAAAACTGTTTTTT.

This clonotype was seen ten or more times. V is TRBV5-1 and J is TRBJ2-1; D call uncertain. The germline V gene has CDR1 SGHRS and CDR2 YFSETQ. The CDR3 is 14 residues long. V was pared by 4 bases and J by 1 base, with 9 bases between. CDR3 protein: CASSPPPSYNEQFF. CDR3 nucleotides: TGCGCCAGCAGCCCCCCCCCTTCCTACAATGAGCAGTTCTTC.

This clonotype was detected ten times or more. This rearrangement joins TRBV19 to TRBJ2-7; TRBD2 is a possible D gene (6 bases). Germline CDR1 and CDR2: LNHDA and SQIVND (reference sequence). The CDR3 contains 14 residues. V shed 3 bases and J shed 0 bases, with 9 bases lying between them. The CDR3 DNA sequence: TGTGCCAGTAGTATGGAGGGGTCCTCCTACGAGCAGTACTTC. It translates to CASSMEGSSYEQYF.

This clonotype occurred a few times. The chain carries TRBV5-1 and TRBJ1-1; no definite D call. Germline V CDR1 and CDR2: SGHRS, YFSETQ. There are 14 residues in the CDR3. Deletions cut 3 bases from V and 3 bases from J, with 12 bases between. This CDR3 is CASSSTSVDTEAFF. The CDR3 region has the DNA TGCGCCAGCAGCTCCACGAGCGTGGACACTGAAGCTTTCTTT.

This clonotype was seen repeatedly, ten times or more. The chain employs TRBV12-3 or TRBV12-4 and TRBJ2-5; the D gene is possibly TRBD2 (7 bases). This CDR3 region has 16 residues. Between the trimmed V and J ends, which lost 3 bases and 0 bases, there was a span of 14 bases. As DNA, the CDR3 is TGTGCCAGCAGTTTCCGACTGGGGGGGCACCAAGAGACCCAGTACTTC. It is translated as CASSFRLGGHQETQYF.

This clonotype showed up just a few times. The CDR3 protein is CASRQPGLEDGETQYF. CDR3 nucleotide sequence: TGTGCCAGCAGACAACCGGGACTAGAAGACGGAGAGACCCAGTACTTC. The gene calls are TRBV6-6 and TRBJ2-5, with 8 nucleotides matching TRBD2. The CDR3 totals 16 residues. The V gene's germline CDR1 is MNHNY and CDR2 SVGAGI (reference sequence). The V and J ends lost 6 bases and 4 bases, in that order; junction bases with no gene match: 13.

This clonotype has a count of ten or more. This chain links TRBV5-4 with TRBJ1-2, with TRBD1 matching 9 bases. The CDR3 loop spans 14 amino acids. The germline V gene has CDR1 SGHNT and CDR2 YYREEE (reference sequence). Losses at the gene ends were 4 bases for V and 5 bases for J; bases not matched to a gene: 6. CDR3 loop: CASSADRGGYGYTF. The CDR3 coding sequence is TGTGCCAGCAGCGCGGACAGGGGTGGTTATGGCTACACCTTC.

This clonotype occurred a few times. The chain is built from TRBV18 and TRBJ2-3; D remains unclear. V was trimmed by 3 bases and J by 5 bases, leaving 18 bases between them. Germline loops: CDR1 KGHSH, CDR2 LQKENI. This CDR3 is built from 16 residues. The CDR3 is CASSPGPTRLGDTQYF. The CDR3 region has the DNA TGTGCCAGCTCACCGGGCCCCACCCGGCTAGGAGATACGCAGTATTTT.

There are many counts of this clonotype. The CDR3 DNA reads TGTGCCAGCAGCCAAGGGGGGGTACAGCGCAATCAGCCCCAGCATTTT. Its protein product is CASSQGGVQRNQPQHF. This chain uses TRBV3-1 with TRBJ1-5; the D gene is possibly TRBD1 (5 bases). CDR1 is LGHDT, CDR2 YNNKEL, per germline (reference sequence). V lost 1 base to trimming and J lost 2 bases, with 12 bases between them. This CDR3 has 16 residues. Complete variable domain (other parts from reference TRBV3-1 and TRBJ1-5): DTAVSQTPKYLVTQMGNDKSIKCEQNLGHDTMYWYKQDSKKFLKIMFSYNNKELIINETVPNRFSPKSPDKAHLNLHINSLELGDSAVYFCASSQGGVQRNQPQHFGDGTRLSIL.

This clonotype was found many times. The V call is TRBV4-1, the J call TRBJ1-2; D unclear. The CDR3 consists of 18 residues. Trimming pared 5 bases from V and 4 bases from J, leaving 26 bases between. Germline CDR1 MGHRA, CDR2 YSYEKL. The CDR3: CASSNGYRASRSFYGYTF. CDR3 nucleotide sequence: TGCGCCAGCAGCAATGGATATCGGGCGTCCCGGTCTTTCTATGGCTACACCTTC.

J is TRBJ2-7 and V is TRBV11-2; the match to TRBD1 covers 7 bases. The CDR3 totals 15 residues. In germline, CDR1 is SGHAT, CDR2 FQNNGV. Trimming took 6 bases from V and 6 from J; bases not matched to a gene: 14. DNA for the CDR3: TGTGCCAGCAGAGGTCTGACAGGGCTCTATTCCGAGCAGTACTTC. It specifies CASRGLTGLYSEQYF.

This clonotype was seen more than once but under ten times. The chain couples TRBV20-1 to TRBJ2-1, with D perhaps assigned TRBD1 or TRBD2 (7 bases each). Germline V lookup: CDR1 DFQATT, CDR2 SNEGSKA (reference sequence). Trimming stripped 2 bases from V and 7 bases from J, with 18 bases between. CDR3 size: 15 residues. CDR3 in DNA: TGCAGTGCTAGATCCTGGGAGGGGGCCCCTAATGAGCAGTTCTTC. Protein: CSARSWEGAPNEQFF.

With respect to this clonotype: A clone one base away is much larger, so this may be a read error. CDR3 amino acids: CASSQEGVRSEQYF. The CDR3 bases are TGTGCCAGCAGCCAGGAAGGGGTAAGGTCCGAGCAGTACTTC. The chain employs TRBV5-6 and TRBJ2-7; TRBD1 is a possible D gene (5 bases). Germline V gives CDR1 SGHDT, CDR2 YYEEEE. The CDR3 has 14 residues. The ends were cut back, 4 bases at V and 6 bases at J, with 17 bases in the middle. Complete variable domain (other parts from reference TRBV5-6 and TRBJ2-7): DAGVTQSPTHLIKTRGQQVTLRCSPKSGHDTVSWYQQALGQGPQFIFQYYEEEERQRGNFPDRFSGHQFPNYSSELNVNALLLGDSALYLCASSQEGVRSEQYFGPGTRLTVT.

This chain joins TRBV9 and TRBJ1-5; D possibly corresponds to TRBD1 (5 bases). The CDR3 is made up of 15 amino acids. CDR1 SGDLS and CDR2 YYNGEE come from the germline V gene. V was cut by 0 bases and J by 5 bases, with 12 bases left in between. The CDR3 DNA is TGTGCCAGCAGCGTAGAGGGGAACTGGGATCAGCCCCAGCATTTT. Translation gives CASSVEGNWDQPQHF.

This chain connects TRBV19 to TRBJ1-1; D unresolved. Germline V lookup: CDR1 LNHDA, CDR2 SQIVND (reference sequence). The V end lost 3 bases, the J end lost 3 bases, and 11 bases lay between the germline ends. The CDR3 length is 14 residues. Here the CDR3 DNA reads TGTGCCAGTAGTATTAGGGCCACTTACACTGAAGCTTTCTTT. It specifies CASSIRATYTEAFF.

V gene TRBV7-2 combines with J gene TRBJ1-1; D uncertain. CDR1 and CDR2 (germline): SGHTA, FQGNSA. The CDR3 covers 13 residues. Trimming removed 1 base at V and 0 bases at J, with 3 bases between. The CDR3 sequence is CASSLVLNTEAFF. The CDR3 DNA reads TGTGCCAGCAGCTTAGTCCTGAACACTGAAGCTTTCTTT.

This clonotype was seen only a few times. The rearrangement links TRBV11-3 to TRBJ2-3; 9 bases map to TRBD2. CDR3 length: 16 residues. J lost 2 bases, V lost 1 base, and 4 bases had no gene match. Germline V gene lookup returns CDR1 SGHNT and CDR2 YENEEA. The CDR3 reads CASSLGVAGDTDTQYF. The CDR3 DNA reads as TGTGCCAGCAGCTTAGGGGTAGCGGGGGACACAGATACGCAGTATTTT.

The chain has TRBV27 and TRBJ2-2; no definite D call. The germline V gene has CDR1 MNHEY and CDR2 SMNVEV (reference sequence). This CDR3 region has 17 residues. Trimming removed 5 bases from V and 0 bases from J, with 16 bases in between. CDR3 residues: CASSPPALASNTGELFF. In nucleotides, the CDR3 is TGTGCCAGCAGTCCCCCTGCCCTCGCTTCGAACACCGGGGAGCTGTTTTTT.

The sample holds a few counts of this clonotype. This chain uses TRBV18 with TRBJ2-7, with D possibly matching TRBD1 (5 bases). The CDR3 extends over 13 amino acids. CDR1 and CDR2 from the germline V gene are KGHSH and LQKENI. Trimming took 1 base from V and 5 from J, leaving 9 bases between them. The CDR3 DNA reads TGTGCCAGCTCACCACAAGGGGCTGACGAGCAGTACTTC. Its protein is CASSPQGADEQYF.

The table lists this clonotype with many counts. The chain uses TRBV14 and TRBJ1-1; possible D gene TRBD1, 6 bases. V was shortened by 0 bases and J by 5 bases, with 28 bases between the two germline ends. In germline, CDR1 is SGHDN, CDR2 FVKESK. CDR3 length equals 20 residues. CDR3 residues: CASSQDGPGARRVEGTEAFF. The DNA for the CDR3 is TGTGCCAGCAGCCAAGATGGGCCAGGGGCGCGACGAGTGGAGGGGACTGAAGCTTTCTTT. The full variable domain, completed using reference TRBV14 and TRBJ1-1, is EAGVTQFPSHSVIEKGQTVTLRCDPISGHDNLYWYRRVMGKEIKFLLHFVKESKQDESGMPNNRFLAERTGGTYSTLKVQPAELEDSGVYFCASSQDGPGARRVEGTEAFFGQGTRLTVV.

In this sample, this clonotype turned up many times. The chain uses TRBV5-5 and TRBJ1-6, with TRBD1 matching over 7 bases. Losses at the gene ends were 4 bases for V and 10 bases for J; bases not matched to a gene: 14. The CDR3 loop spans 16 amino acids. Germline V gene lookup returns CDR1 SGHKS and CDR2 YYEKEE (reference sequence). CDR3 sequence reads: CASSGTVTSQSSPLHF. DNA of the CDR3: TGTGCCAGCAGCGGGACAGTTACGTCTCAAAGCTCACCCCTCCACTTT.

In its sample, this clonotype was seen a few times. The chain links TRBV5-1 to TRBJ1-6, with D perhaps TRBD1 (5 bases). Germline CDR1 reads SGHRS; CDR2 reads YFSETQ. The CDR3 extends over 15 amino acids. V was trimmed by 5 bases and J by 10 bases, leaving 19 bases between them. The CDR3: CASSPGPQIGSPLHF. CDR3 DNA sequence: TGCGCCAGCAGTCCGGGGCCCCAAATTGGGTCACCCCTCCACTTT. Using reference TRBV5-1 and TRBJ1-6 for the parts outside the CDR3, the full variable domain is KAGVTQTPRYLIKTRGQQVTLSCSPISGHRSVSWYQQTPGQGLQFLFEYFSETQRNKGNFPGRFSGRQFSNSRSEMNVSTLELGDSALYLCASSPGPQIGSPLHFGNGTRLTVT.

The chain recombines TRBV3-1 with TRBJ1-5, with D possibly matching TRBD1 (6 bases). Germline CDR1 LGHDT, CDR2 YNNKEL (reference sequence). V was cut by 5 bases and J by 5 bases, with 25 bases left in between. This CDR3 is built from 18 residues. For the CDR3, the DNA is TGTGCCAGCAGCGAAGGGGCCCCCAGGGGAACGAGGCATCAGCCCCAGCATTTT. It yields the protein CASSEGAPRGTRHQPQHF.

This clonotype was seen only a few times. The chain employs TRBV20-1 and TRBJ2-7; D ambiguous. Germline V CDR1 and CDR2: DFQATT, SNEGSKA (reference sequence). This CDR3 has 13 amino acids. V was clipped by 0 bases and J by 0 bases, with 6 bases between them. CDR3 nucleotides: TGCAGTGCTAGAGACAGACTCTCCTACGAGCAGTACTTC. Amino acids: CSARDRLSYEQYF.

The chain combines TRBV30 with TRBJ1-1; D gene unclear. The germline V gene encodes CDR1 GTSNPN and CDR2 SVGIG (reference sequence). Deletions cut 3 bases from V and 0 bases from J, with 8 bases between. The CDR3 is made up of 13 amino acids. The CDR3 nucleotides read TGTGCCTGGAGGCCCCAGCTGAACACTGAAGCTTTCTTT. Its protein product is CAWRPQLNTEAFF. The whole variable domain, filled in from reference TRBV30 and TRBJ1-1, reads SQTIHQWPATLVQPVGSPLSLECTVEGTSNPNLYWYRQAAGRGLQLLFYSVGIGQISSEVPQNLSASRPQDRQFILSSKKLLLSDSGFYLCAWRPQLNTEAFFGQGTRLTVV.

This sequence joins TRBV20-1 and TRBJ2-1; 9 bases map to TRBD1. The germline V gene encodes CDR1 DFQATT and CDR2 SNEGSKA (reference sequence). The CDR3 has 13 residues. J gave up 8 bases and V 5 bases, and 7 bases lay outside the gene matches. The CDR3 bases are TGCAGTGCTTATGGACAGGGGAATTATGAGCAGTTCTTC. Translation: CSAYGQGNYEQFF.